The clone carrying this T cell receptor beta chain has a handful of counts. The target antigen is unknown. This sample was included in a study of response to subunit inactivated influenza vaccine. Study results and caveats: Few new T cells, the authors suggested, are recruited by each seasonal influenza vaccination.

The CDR3 spans 13 residues. The V and J ends lost 6 bases and 5 bases, in that order; junction bases with no gene match: 5. TCRdb reprocessed the RT-PCR reads with MiXCR, giving one entry per CDR3 protein. The sample includes roughly 500,000 distinct CDR3 sequences, 16% of them seen just once. The chain uses TRBV12-3 or TRBV12-4 and TRBJ2-7; 9 nucleotides line up with TRBD1. The sequence was collected from a man aged 45 to 75 who received an inactivated influenza vaccine. Sequencing used CD4+ T cells sorted from PBMCs, obtained less than 25 months after vaccination. CDR3 DNA: TGTGCCAGCAGCTGGGACAGGGTCAACGAGCAGTACTTC. This sequence encodes CASSWDRVNEQYF.